What follows are 22 T cell receptor beta chains derived from one specimen sequenced in a study of T cell repertoires in cytomegalovirus infection. Their target antigens are unknown. TCRdb processed the reads anew with MiXCR; each CDR3 protein has one entry. The repertoire has some 310,000 distinct CDR3 sequences, roughly 25% of them found once; the top ten carry less than 15%. The sequencing used cultured PBMCs, collected from culture after CMV antigen stimulation. All receptors derive from a human donor in good health (CMV status not recorded). Some clones in this sample may be carry-over from other donors' samples.

This chain connects TRBV7-2 to TRBJ2-5; 10 nucleotides agree with TRBD2. This CDR3 contains 18 residues. V lost 4 bases, J lost 2 bases, and 13 bases stayed unmatched. Germline values: CDR1 SGHTA, CDR2 FQGNSA. As DNA, the CDR3 is TGTGCCAGCAGCTGGGTGGGCCGTAGCGGGAGGACACAAGAGACCCAGTACTTC. Translation: CASSWVGRSGRTQETQYF.

The rearrangement links TRBV7-9 to TRBJ2-1, with 7 bases identical to TRBD1. V lost 4 bases and J lost 6; bases outside the gene matches: 9. The CDR3 has 15 amino acids. Germline CDR1 is SEHNR and CDR2 is FQNEAQ (reference sequence). The DNA of the CDR3 is TGTGCCAGCAGCTCTCGACAGGGTAGGAGCAATGAGCAGTTCTTC. Its protein is CASSSRQGRSNEQFF.

J is TRBJ2-7 and V is TRBV5-6; D is possibly TRBD1 or TRBD2 (5 bases each). This CDR3 is built from 13 residues. In germline, CDR1 is SGHDT, CDR2 YYEEEE. V lost 4 bases, J lost 6 bases, and 14 bases lay in between. In DNA, the CDR3 is TGTGCCAGCAGCCGGTATGGGGGACGCGAGCAGTACGTC. This translates into CASSRYGGREQYV.

This clonotype has just a few counts. The rearrangement links TRBV30 to TRBJ1-2; D may be TRBD1 (5 bases). This CDR3 region has 12 residues. Per germline, CDR1 GTSNPN and CDR2 SVGIG (reference sequence). The V and J ends lost 1 base and 6 bases respectively, with 9 bases between them. DNA for the CDR3: TGTGCCTGGAGTGCAGGGCTCGATGGCTACACCTTC. Protein: CAWSAGLDGYTF.

This clonotype occurred a few times. V gene TRBV24-1 combines with J gene TRBJ1-2; 7 bases map to TRBD1. V was pared by 9 bases and J by 6 bases, with 12 bases of the junction left unmatched. The CDR3 has 14 amino acids. Germline lookup yields CDR1 KGHDR and CDR2 SFDVKD. DNA for the CDR3: TGTGCCACCGCCTACTCGGGACAGCAGGATGGCTACACCTTC. It codes for CATAYSGQQDGYTF.

This sequence joins TRBV28 and TRBJ2-5; TRBD1 matches 7 bases. Trimming cost V 7 bases and J 3 bases; bases outside gene matches: 5. In germline, CDR1 is MDHEN, CDR2 SYDVKM. The CDR3 runs to 13 residues. CDR3 residues: CASTKGAKETQYF. The CDR3 DNA is TGTGCCAGCACGAAGGGGGCAAAAGAGACCCAGTACTTC.

This clonotype was detected many times. DNA for the CDR3: TGTGCTACAAGGGACGGGGTTCTCTACGAGCAGTACTTC. This translates into CATRDGVLYEQYF. The chain employs TRBV7-9 and TRBJ2-7, with D possibly being TRBD1 or TRBD2 (5 bases each). From germline, CDR1 is SEHNR and CDR2 FQNEAQ (reference sequence). This CDR3 region has 13 residues. Full variable domain (outside the CDR3, taken from reference TRBV7-9 and TRBJ2-7): DTGVSQNPRHKITKRGQNVTFRCDPISEHNRLYWYRQTLGQGPEFLTYFQNEAQLEKSRLLSDRFSAERPKGSFSTLEIQRTEQGDSAMYLCATRDGVLYEQYFGPGTRLTVT.

The rearrangement links TRBV11-2 to TRBJ2-5; 8 bases fit TRBD2. The V and J ends lost 7 bases and 1 base, in that order; junction bases with no gene match: 2. Looked up from germline, CDR1 is SGHAT and CDR2 is FQNNGV. The CDR3 length is 13 residues. The CDR3 sequence: CASTSGSQETQYF. The CDR3 DNA sequence: TGTGCCAGCACCAGCGGGAGCCAAGAGACCCAGTACTTC.

This clonotype was found many times. The chain is built from TRBV2 and TRBJ2-5, with D perhaps given as TRBD1 or TRBD2 (5 bases each). This CDR3 spans 15 amino acids. Looked up from germline, CDR1 is SNHLY and CDR2 is FYNNEI. Trimming left V 2 bases short and J 1 base short, with 11 bases between. This chain's CDR3 is CASSELGTFQETQYF. Written as DNA, the CDR3 is TGTGCCAGCAGTGAACTAGGGACCTTCCAAGAGACCCAGTACTTC.

The chain carries TRBV11-3 and TRBJ2-5; TRBD2 aligns across 7 bases. This CDR3 spans 15 amino acids. Trimming took 3 bases from V and 5 from J; bases not matched to a gene: 9. CDR1 and CDR2 from the germline V gene are SGHNT and YENEEA. The CDR3 loop reads CASSFPAGSGETQYF. In DNA form, the CDR3 reads TGTGCCAGCAGCTTCCCAGCGGGATCGGGTGAGACCCAGTACTTC.

This clonotype was detected many times. This chain uses TRBV7-2 with TRBJ2-1; 9 nucleotides agree with TRBD2. V lost 3 bases and J lost 5; bases outside the gene matches: 5. The germline V gene encodes CDR1 SGHTA and CDR2 FQGNSA. The CDR3 has 15 residues. The CDR3 DNA sequence: TGTGCCAGCAGCTTTACTAGCGGGCCAGACAATGAGCAGTTCTTC. It translates to CASSFTSGPDNEQFF.

This clonotype was recorded a few times. The rearrangement links TRBV7-9 to TRBJ2-3, with TRBD1 matching over 8 bases. CDR1 SEHNR and CDR2 FQNEAQ come from the germline V gene (reference sequence). This CDR3 is 15 amino acids long. J was trimmed by 2 bases and V by 5 bases; bases with no gene match: 6. This CDR3 is CASSTDRGSTDTQYF. The CDR3 bases are TGTGCCAGCAGCACAGACAGGGGATCCACAGATACGCAGTATTTT.

The chain couples TRBV28 to TRBJ1-5; 9 nucleotides align to TRBD1. Trimming removed 5 bases from V and 2 bases from J; junction bases left unmatched: 7. Per germline, CDR1 MDHEN and CDR2 SYDVKM. CDR3 length equals 16 residues. The CDR3 region has the DNA TGTGCCAGCAGTACGCTACAGGGGGCCGGCAATCAGCCCCAGCATTTT. Its translation: CASSTLQGAGNQPQHF.

The gene calls are TRBV28 and TRBJ2-1, with unresolved D. The CDR3 has 11 amino acids. From germline, CDR1 is MDHEN and CDR2 SYDVKM. The ends were cut back, 7 bases at V and 6 bases at J, with 7 bases in the middle. As DNA, the CDR3 is TGTGCCAGCACATATACCAATGAGCAGTTCTTC. Translating gives CASTYTNEQFF.

This clonotype appeared many times. The chain combines TRBV7-2 with TRBJ2-7; the match to TRBD2 covers 11 bases. The CDR3 has 14 amino acids. Germline loops: CDR1 SGHTA, CDR2 FQGNSA. Germline trimming cut 6 bases from V and 4 bases from J; bases unmatched to any gene: 5. The CDR3 region is CASSSGGEGYEQYV. The CDR3 nucleotides read TGTGCCAGCAGTAGCGGGGGGGAGGGTTACGAGCAGTACGTC.

This rearrangement joins TRBV4-1 to TRBJ1-2; D is possibly TRBD1 (5 bases). CDR1 MGHRA and CDR2 YSYEKL come from the germline V gene. V was shortened by 1 base and J by 2 bases, with 11 bases between the two germline ends. This CDR3 is 15 amino acids long. The CDR3 DNA sequence: TGCGCCAGCAGCCAAGTTGGGGCAGGGAACTATGGCTACACCTTC. Encoded protein: CASSQVGAGNYGYTF.

The sample holds a few counts of this clonotype. The CDR3 here is CASSPPTGSTGELFF. The CDR3 DNA follows: TGCGCCAGCAGCCCACCGACAGGGAGCACCGGGGAGCTGTTTTTT. The V and J genes are TRBV4-3 and TRBJ2-2; 7 bases match TRBD1. The J segment lost 4 bases and the V segment lost 4 bases, leaving 6 bases of the junction unmatched. Germline-derived CDR1 and CDR2 are LGHNA and YSLEER. There are 15 residues in the CDR3.

The chain combines TRBV7-6 with TRBJ1-2; D is perhaps TRBD1 (5 bases). V was cut by 6 bases and J by 8 bases, with 19 bases left in between. This CDR3 contains 14 residues. CDR1 SGHVS and CDR2 FNYEAQ come from the germline V gene. The CDR3 is CASRGTGERRGYTF. CDR3 bases: TGTGCCAGCAGGGGGACGGGGGAAAGAAGGGGCTACACCTTC.

This clonotype occurred many times. The chain is built from TRBV24-1 and TRBJ2-5; 11 nucleotides align to TRBD2. Per germline, CDR1 KGHDR and CDR2 SFDVKD. With V trimmed by 0 bases and J by 5 bases, 13 bases remained unmatched. The length of the CDR3 is 19 residues. The CDR3 coding sequence is TGTGCCACCAGTGATTTGGGGACTAGCGGAGGGCCCCCAACGGAGACCCAGTACTTC. This codes for CATSDLGTSGGPPTETQYF.

J is TRBJ2-7 and V is TRBV2; TRBD2 might be the D (5 bases). V was cut by 4 bases and J by 3 bases, with 22 bases left in between. The CDR3 spans 17 residues. Germline V gene data show CDR1 as SNHLY and CDR2 as FYNNEI. The CDR3 nucleotides are TGTGCCAGCAGTGGGGTCTCGGCAGCCGGGAACTTCTACGAGCAGTACGTC. Translated, it gives CASSGVSAAGNFYEQYV.

This clonotype was counted between two and nine times. The J gene is TRBJ2-1, the V gene TRBV19; D uncertain. CDR1 is LNHDA and CDR2 is SQIVND in the germline V gene (reference sequence). Trimming removed 5 bases from V and 5 bases from J, with 13 bases in between. There are 14 residues in the CDR3. The CDR3 reads CASSPNRAHNEQFF. CDR3 in DNA: TGTGCCAGTAGTCCCAATCGGGCCCACAATGAGCAGTTCTTC.

The sample holds a few counts of this clonotype. The chain carries TRBV7-2 and TRBJ2-7; a possible D gene is TRBD2 (5 bases). The CDR3 contains 13 residues. Trimming shortened V by 8 bases and J by 2 bases, and 13 bases separated the two germline ends. Looked up from germline, CDR1 is SGHTA and CDR2 is FQGNSA. In DNA, the CDR3 is TGTGCCAGCGGCGCGGGTCAACCCTACGAGCAGTACTTC. It is translated as CASGAGQPYEQYF. Supplemented by reference TRBV7-2 and TRBJ2-7, the full variable domain reads GAGVSQSPSNKVTEKGKDVELRCDPISGHTALYWYRQSLGQGLEFLIYFQGNSAPDKSGLPSDRFSAERTGGSVSTLTIQRTQQEDSAVYLCASGAGQPYEQYFGPGTRLTVT.